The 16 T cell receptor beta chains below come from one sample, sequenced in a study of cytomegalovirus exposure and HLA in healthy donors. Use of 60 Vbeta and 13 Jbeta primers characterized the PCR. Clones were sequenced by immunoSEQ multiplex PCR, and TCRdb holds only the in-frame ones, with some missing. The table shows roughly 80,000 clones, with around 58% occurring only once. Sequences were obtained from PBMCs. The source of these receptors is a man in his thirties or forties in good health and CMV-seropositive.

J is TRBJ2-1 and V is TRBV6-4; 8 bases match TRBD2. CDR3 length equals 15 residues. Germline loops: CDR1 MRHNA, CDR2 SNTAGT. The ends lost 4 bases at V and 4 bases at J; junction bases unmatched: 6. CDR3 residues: CASSVRGGFYNEQFF. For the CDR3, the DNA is TGTGCCAGCAGTGTACGGGGGGGATTTTACAATGAGCAGTTCTTC.

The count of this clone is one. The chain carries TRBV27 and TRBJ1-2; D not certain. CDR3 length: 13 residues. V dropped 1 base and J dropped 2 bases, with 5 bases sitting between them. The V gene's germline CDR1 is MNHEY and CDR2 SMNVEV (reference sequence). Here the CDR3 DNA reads TGTGCCAGCAGTTTATGGGCGAACTATGGCTACACCTTC. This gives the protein CASSLWANYGYTF.

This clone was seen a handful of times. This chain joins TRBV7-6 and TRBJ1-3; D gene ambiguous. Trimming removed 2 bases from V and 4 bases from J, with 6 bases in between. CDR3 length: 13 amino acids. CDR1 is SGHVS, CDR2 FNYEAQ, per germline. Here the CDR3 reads CASSLRQGNTIYF. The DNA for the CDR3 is TGTGCCAGCAGCTTACGACAAGGAAACACCATATATTTT.

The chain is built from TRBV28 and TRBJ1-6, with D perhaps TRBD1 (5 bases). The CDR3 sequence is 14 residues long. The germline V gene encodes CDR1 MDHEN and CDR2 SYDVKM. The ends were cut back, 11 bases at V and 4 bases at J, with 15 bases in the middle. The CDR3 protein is CASQGAVYNSPLHF. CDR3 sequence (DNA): TGTGCCTCCCAAGGGGCAGTTTATAATTCACCCCTCCACTTT.

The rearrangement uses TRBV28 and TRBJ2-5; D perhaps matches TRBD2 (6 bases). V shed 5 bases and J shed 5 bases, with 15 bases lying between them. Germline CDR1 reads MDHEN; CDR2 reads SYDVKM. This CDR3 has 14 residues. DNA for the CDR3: TGTGCCAGCAGTCTTCCTAGCGAGGTGGAGACCCAGTACTTC. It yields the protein CASSLPSEVETQYF.

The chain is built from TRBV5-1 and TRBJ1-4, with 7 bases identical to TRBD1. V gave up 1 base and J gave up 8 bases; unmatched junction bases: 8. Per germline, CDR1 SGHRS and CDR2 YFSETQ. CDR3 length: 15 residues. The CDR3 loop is CASSLSGQVREKLFF. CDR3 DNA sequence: TGCGCCAGCAGCTTGTCCGGACAGGTTAGGGAAAAACTGTTTTTT.

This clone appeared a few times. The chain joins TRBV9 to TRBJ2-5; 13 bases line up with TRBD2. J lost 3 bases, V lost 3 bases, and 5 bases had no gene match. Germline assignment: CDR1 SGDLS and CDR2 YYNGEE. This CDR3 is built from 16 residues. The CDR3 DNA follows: TGTGCCAGCAGCGCTCCGGGACTAGCGGGGAAAGAGACCCAGTACTTC. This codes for CASSAPGLAGKETQYF.

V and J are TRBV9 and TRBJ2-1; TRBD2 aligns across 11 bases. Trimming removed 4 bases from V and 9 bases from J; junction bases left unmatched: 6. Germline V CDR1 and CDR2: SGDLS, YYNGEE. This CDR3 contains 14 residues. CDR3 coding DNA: TGTGCCAGCAGCAATGCCGGACTAGCGGGTGAGCAGTTCTTC. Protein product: CASSNAGLAGEQFF.

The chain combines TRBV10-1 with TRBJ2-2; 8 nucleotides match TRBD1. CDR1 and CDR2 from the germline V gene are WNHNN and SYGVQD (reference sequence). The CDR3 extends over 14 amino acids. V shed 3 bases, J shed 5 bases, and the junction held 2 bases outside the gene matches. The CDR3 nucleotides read TGCGCCAGCAGTGACAGGGGGCAGACCGGGGAGCTGTTTTTT. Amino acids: CASSDRGQTGELFF.

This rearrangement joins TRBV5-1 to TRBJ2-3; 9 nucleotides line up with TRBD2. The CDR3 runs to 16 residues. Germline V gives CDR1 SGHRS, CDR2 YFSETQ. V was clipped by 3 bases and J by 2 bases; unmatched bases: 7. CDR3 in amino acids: CASSYIAGEVTDTQYF. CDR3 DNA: TGCGCCAGCAGCTACATAGCGGGGGAGGTCACAGATACGCAGTATTTT.

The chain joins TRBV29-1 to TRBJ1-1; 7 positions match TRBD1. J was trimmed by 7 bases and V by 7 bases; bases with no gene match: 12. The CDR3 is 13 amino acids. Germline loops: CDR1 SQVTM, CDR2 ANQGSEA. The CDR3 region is CSAAIGGDGEAFF. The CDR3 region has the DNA TGCAGCGCCGCTATAGGGGGCGACGGTGAAGCTTTCTTT.

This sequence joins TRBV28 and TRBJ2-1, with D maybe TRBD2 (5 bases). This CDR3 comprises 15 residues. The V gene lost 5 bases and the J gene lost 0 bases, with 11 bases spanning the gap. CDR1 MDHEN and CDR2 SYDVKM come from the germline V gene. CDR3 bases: TGTGCCAGCAGTCAGGACTCTGGCTCCTACAATGAGCAGTTCTTC. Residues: CASSQDSGSYNEQFF.

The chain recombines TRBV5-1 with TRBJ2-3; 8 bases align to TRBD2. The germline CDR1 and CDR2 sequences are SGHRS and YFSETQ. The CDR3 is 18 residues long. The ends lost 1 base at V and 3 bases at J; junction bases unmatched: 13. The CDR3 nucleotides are TGCGCCAGCAGCTTGAACGGGCGGGAGGTGTTTGTGACAGATACGCAGTATTTT. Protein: CASSLNGREVFVTDTQYF.

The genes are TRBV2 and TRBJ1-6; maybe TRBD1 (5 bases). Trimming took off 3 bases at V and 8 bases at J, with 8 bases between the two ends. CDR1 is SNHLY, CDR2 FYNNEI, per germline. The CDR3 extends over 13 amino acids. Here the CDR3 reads CASSESGHSPLHF. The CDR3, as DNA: TGTGCCAGCAGTGAGTCAGGGCATTCACCCCTCCACTTT.

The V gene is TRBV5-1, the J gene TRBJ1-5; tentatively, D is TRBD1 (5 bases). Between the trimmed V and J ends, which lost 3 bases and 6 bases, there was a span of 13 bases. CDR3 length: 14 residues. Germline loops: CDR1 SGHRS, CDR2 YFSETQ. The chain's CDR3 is CASSSMGGSQPQHF. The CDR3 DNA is TGCGCCAGCAGCTCTATGGGGGGGAGTCAGCCCCAGCATTTT.

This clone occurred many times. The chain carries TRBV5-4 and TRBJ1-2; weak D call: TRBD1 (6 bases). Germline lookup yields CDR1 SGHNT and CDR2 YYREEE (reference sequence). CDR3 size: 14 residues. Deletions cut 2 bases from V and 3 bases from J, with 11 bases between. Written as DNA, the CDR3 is TGTGCCAGCAGCTTAGGACAGAACTACTATGGCTACACCTTC. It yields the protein CASSLGQNYYGYTF.